The 24 T cell receptor beta chains listed next were all sequenced from one sample in a study of Graves' ophthalmopathy and Graves' hyperthyroidism. Amplification targeted the TCR beta CDR3 regions, with RNA transcripts as the source material. First-round RT-PCR used HTBI primers; second-round multiplex PCR followed. Each CDR3 protein is one row after TCRdb ran MiXCR on the multiplex PCR reads. In the table there are 680,000 or so distinct CDR3 sequences, over 20% of which are singletons. The sample taken for sequencing was peripheral blood. All receptors derive from a woman in her late teens or twenties with stable Graves' hyperthyroidism. Some clones in this sample may be carry-over from other donors' samples.

This clonotype was seen many times. The chain has TRBV6-1 and TRBJ2-6; D is possibly TRBD1 or TRBD2 (5 bases each). Trimming took off 4 bases at V and 2 bases at J, with 6 bases between the two ends. The V gene's germline CDR1 is MNHNS and CDR2 SASEGT. The length of the CDR3 is 14 residues. The chain's CDR3 is CASSGGAGANVLTF. CDR3 in DNA: TGTGCCAGCAGTGGAGGGGCTGGGGCCAACGTCCTGACTTTC.

This clonotype has a count of ten or more. V is TRBV12-3 or TRBV12-4 and J is TRBJ2-5; D remains unclear. V lost 7 bases and J 5 bases, leaving 17 bases between the germline ends. This CDR3 spans 14 amino acids. CDR3 region: CASTRRWLGETQYF. The CDR3 DNA reads as TGTGCCAGCACCAGGCGGTGGTTAGGGGAGACCCAGTACTTC.

The chain recombines TRBV20-1 with TRBJ1-1; D call uncertain. Trimming took off 6 bases at V and 0 bases at J, with 14 bases between the two ends. Germline-derived CDR1 and CDR2 are DFQATT and SNEGSKA (reference sequence). The CDR3 extends over 14 amino acids. The CDR3 reads CSAAGPEMNTEAFF. The DNA for the CDR3 is TGCAGTGCAGCCGGACCAGAGATGAACACTGAAGCTTTCTTT.

This clonotype has a handful of counts. V usage is TRBV18 and J usage is TRBJ2-6, with D possibly being TRBD1 (6 bases). V lost 1 base, J lost 4 bases, and 11 bases lay in between. Germline assignment: CDR1 KGHSH and CDR2 LQKENI. This CDR3 is built from 16 residues. In nucleotides, the CDR3 is TGTGCCAGCTCACCACAACAGGGTCCCGGGGCCAACGTCCTGACTTTC. Its protein is CASSPQQGPGANVLTF.

This clonotype was seen at least ten times. The chain employs TRBV5-1 and TRBJ1-1, with D hard to call. Germline lookup yields CDR1 SGHRS and CDR2 YFSETQ. The CDR3 is 17 residues long. Trimming pared 2 bases from V and 4 bases from J, leaving 21 bases between. As DNA, the CDR3 is TGCGCCAGCAGCTTCGGGCCCCTTGGGGAAATGAGCACTGAAGCTTTCTTT. Translated: CASSFGPLGEMSTEAFF.

The chain carries TRBV30 and TRBJ1-1; D uncertain. The CDR3 spans 13 residues. Trimming cost V 2 bases and J 1 base, with 8 bases left between them. CDR1 and CDR2 from the germline V gene are GTSNPN and SVGIG (reference sequence). CDR3 residues: CAWSIRGNTEAFF. The CDR3 bases are TGTGCCTGGAGTATTCGGGGGAACACTGAAGCTTTCTTT.

This clonotype was counted many times. The gene calls are TRBV11-2 and TRBJ1-2; D unresolved. This CDR3 contains 13 residues. Germline V lookup: CDR1 SGHAT, CDR2 FQNNGV. V dropped 1 base and J dropped 8 bases, with 11 bases sitting between them. The CDR3 nucleotides are TGTGCCAGCAGCTTAGTTGTGGGGAGCGGCTACACCTTC. This gives the protein CASSLVVGSGYTF.

This clonotype was recorded at least ten times. The V call is TRBV19, the J call TRBJ1-1, with D tentatively TRBD1 (5 bases). The germline gives CDR1 LNHDA, CDR2 SQIVND (reference sequence). The CDR3 has 15 residues. Trimming took off 10 bases at V and 1 base at J, with 19 bases between the two ends. Here the CDR3 DNA reads TGTGCCACTACGACGTCAGGGAACGGGAACACTGAAGCTTTCTTT. It translates to CATTTSGNGNTEAFF.

This clonotype was observed a few times. CDR3 protein: CASSEWGRGVYGYTF. CDR3 DNA: TGTGCCAGCAGTGAATGGGGCAGGGGCGTCTATGGCTACACCTTC. This chain links TRBV6-1 with TRBJ1-2; D is possibly TRBD1 (6 bases). V lost 2 bases and J lost 4, with 14 bases in between. Germline V gene data show CDR1 as MNHNS and CDR2 as SASEGT. CDR3 size: 15 residues.

This clonotype was recorded at least ten times. The genes are TRBV6-5 and TRBJ1-3, with no clear D. The CDR3 sequence is 15 residues long. Germline CDR1 MNHEY, CDR2 SVGAGI. Trimming shortened V by 0 bases and J by 4 bases, and 10 bases separated the two germline ends. The CDR3 bases are TGTGCCAGCAGTTACTCCCACTCCGGGGGAAACACCATATATTTT. Amino acids: CASSYSHSGGNTIYF.

This clonotype appeared many times. The chain has TRBV11-3 and TRBJ2-7; possible D gene TRBD1, 6 bases. CDR1 is SGHNT and CDR2 is YENEEA in the germline V gene. Trimming took off 5 bases at V and 6 bases at J, with 17 bases between the two ends. The CDR3 sequence is 14 residues long. In DNA, the CDR3 is TGTGCCAGCAGCGCCAGACAGGCTGATGGCGAGCAGTACTTC. Translation: CASSARQADGEQYF.

The chain combines TRBV2 with TRBJ1-2; weak D call: TRBD1 (6 bases). The CDR3 loop spans 12 amino acids. Germline V gene lookup returns CDR1 SNHLY and CDR2 FYNNEI. V was pared by 5 bases and J by 8 bases, with 12 bases between. CDR3: CASSPGAPGYTF. The DNA for the CDR3 is TGTGCCAGCAGTCCAGGGGCTCCGGGCTACACCTTC.

There are many counts of this clonotype. This rearrangement joins TRBV19 to TRBJ1-1, with a tentative D call TRBD1 (5 bases). Trimming stripped 3 bases from V and 2 bases from J, with 10 bases between. CDR3 length equals 14 residues. Germline lookup yields CDR1 LNHDA and CDR2 SQIVND (reference sequence). The CDR3 DNA sequence: TGTGCCAGTAGTATCCGGGGGGTAAACACTGAAGCTTTCTTT. It translates to CASSIRGVNTEAFF.

This clonotype has ten or more counts. The chain employs TRBV28 and TRBJ2-7, with 7 bases identical to TRBD1. Germline loops: CDR1 MDHEN, CDR2 SYDVKM. CDR3 size: 13 residues. Losses at the gene ends were 6 bases for V and 6 bases for J; bases not matched to a gene: 8. CDR3 nucleotides: TGTGCCAGCAGCCTATTAGGGGGCGGCGAGCAGTACTTC. Its translation: CASSLLGGGEQYF.

This clonotype was seen repeatedly, ten times or more. J is TRBJ1-6 and V is TRBV6-5; D gene uncertain. Germline V lookup: CDR1 MNHEY, CDR2 SVGAGI. CDR3 length: 14 amino acids. The V and J ends lost 4 bases and 9 bases respectively, with 13 bases between them. Here the CDR3 reads CASSSPGDGSPLHF. The CDR3 bases are TGTGCCAGCAGTTCACCGGGCGACGGTTCACCCCTCCACTTT.

Turning to this clonotype: A single base separates this from a much larger clone, so it may be a read error. The chain is built from TRBV24-1 and TRBJ1-2; tentative D call: TRBD1 (6 bases). CDR1 is KGHDR, CDR2 SFDVKD, per germline. Trimming stripped 2 bases from V and 6 bases from J, with 12 bases between. The CDR3 is made up of 14 amino acids. CDR3 sequence reads: CATSDSTYRDGYTF. The CDR3, as DNA: TGTGCCACCAGTGATTCCACGTACAGGGATGGCTACACCTTC.

This clonotype came up many times. The chain recombines TRBV4-1 with TRBJ1-2; 9 nucleotides align to TRBD1. Germline CDR1 and CDR2: MGHRA and YSYEKL. V shed 1 base, J shed 4 bases, and the junction held 4 bases outside the gene matches. The CDR3 has 15 residues. CDR3 bases: TGCGCCAGCAGCCAAGCCGGGGACAGGGTCTATGGCTACACCTTC. Translating gives CASSQAGDRVYGYTF.

This clonotype was counted many times. The chain combines TRBV20-1 with TRBJ1-2; D ambiguous. The germline V gene encodes CDR1 DFQATT and CDR2 SNEGSKA (reference sequence). The CDR3 totals 12 residues. Trimming cost V 3 bases and J 6 bases, with 11 bases left between them. The CDR3 is CSASTATDGYTF. CDR3 nucleotides: TGCAGTGCTAGTACCGCTACGGATGGCTACACCTTC.

This clonotype was counted ten times or more. This chain links TRBV2 with TRBJ1-2, with 8 bases fitting TRBD1. The CDR3 has 14 residues. V shed 6 bases and J 1 base; nucleotides not matched to a gene: 4. CDR1 and CDR2 from the germline V gene are SNHLY and FYNNEI. In nucleotides, the CDR3 is TGTGCCAGCAGGACAGGGGCCCGTAACTATGGCTACACCTTC. As protein: CASRTGARNYGYTF.

This clonotype was seen ten or more times. The rearrangement uses TRBV6-1 and TRBJ2-7; a possible D gene is TRBD2 (6 bases). Germline CDR1 is MNHNS and CDR2 is SASEGT. Trimming removed 6 bases from V and 3 bases from J, with 15 bases in between. The CDR3 is 14 amino acids. The CDR3 loop reads CASRTGTQNYEQYF. The DNA of the CDR3 is TGTGCCAGCAGAACCGGGACTCAAAACTACGAGCAGTACTTC.

Points on this clonotype: Germline and junction disagree at one end, which may indicate a read error. The chain links TRBV12-3 or TRBV12-4 to TRBJ2-5; 8 bases line up with TRBD1. This CDR3 has 17 amino acids. The CDR3 is CATSDRTGKGEEETQYF. The CDR3 region has the DNA TGTGCCACCAGTGACCGGACAGGGAAGGGGGAGGAAGAGACCCAGTACTTC.

This clonotype was detected many times. The rearrangement joins TRBV6-5 to TRBJ2-2; unclear D gene. CDR1 is MNHEY and CDR2 is SVGAGI in the germline V gene. The CDR3 has 16 residues. Trimming took off 0 bases at V and 1 base at J, with 9 bases between the two ends. The DNA for the CDR3 is TGTGCCAGCAGTTACTCCATTGAGTTGAACACCGGGGAGCTGTTTTTT. It encodes CASSYSIELNTGELFF.

This chain joins TRBV3-1 and TRBJ2-6, with D unresolved. Trimming cost V 1 base and J 0 bases, with 10 bases left between them. The CDR3 totals 17 residues. The germline CDR1 and CDR2 sequences are LGHDT and YNNKEL (reference sequence). The CDR3 loop is CASSQVTDGSGANVLTF. The CDR3 DNA reads as TGTGCCAGCAGCCAAGTCACGGACGGCTCTGGGGCCAACGTCCTGACTTTC.

This clonotype was detected a few times. One end of the junction does not line up with germline, which may come from a read error. The CDR3 DNA is TGCAGTGCCAATCACCGGGAGTTGAACTCTGAAGCTTTCTTT. Translating gives CSANHRELNSEAFF. V usage is TRBV20-1 and J usage is TRBJ1-1; no reliable D call. The CDR3 sequence is 14 residues long. In germline, CDR1 is DFQATT, CDR2 SNEGSKA (reference sequence).